This T cell receptor beta chain is drawn from a study of T cell repertoires in cytomegalovirus infection. Study context: From public TCR beta signatures came an indication of both CMV infection and matching HLA type.

TCRdb passed the reads through MiXCR, listing each CDR3 protein once. This sample carries about 490,000 distinct CDR3 sequences, approximately 15% of them seen once, and the ten largest clones take more than 20%. There are many counts of this clonotype. Its antigen is still unknown. The study's findings and limits: The study found HLA-C-restricted CMV-specific TCR beta clonotypes dominating the ex vivo response. CMV carriers having the relevant HLA were flagged by cumulative public TCR beta family frequency.

Sequencing used CD8+ T cells from PBMCs. The clonotype originates from a human donor in good health (CMV status not recorded). Some clones in this sample may be carry-over from other donors' samples.

CDR3 in amino acids: CASSWDRVGTEAFF. CDR3 bases: TGTGCCAGCAGCTGGGACAGGGTAGGAACTGAAGCTTTCTTT. V is TRBV7-8 and J is TRBJ1-1; 9 bases match TRBD1. The CDR3 spans 14 residues. Germline lookup yields CDR1 SGHVS and CDR2 FQNEAQ. J gave up 5 bases and V 4 bases, and 5 bases lay outside the gene matches.